This TCR beta chain was captured in a study of blood T cells in healthy people across ages. The CDR3 has 14 residues. The germline V gene encodes CDR1 MNHEY and CDR2 SVGAGI. Trimming removed 6 bases from V and 11 bases from J, with 22 bases in between. Study-level points and caveats: Estimated diversity across one million T cells was deemed an underestimate. Roughly linear declines in TCR beta diversity per million T cells occurred with age. Expanded clonotype changes were possibly confounded by unknown donor CMV status.

Using a J-beta primer mix together with a sample-barcoded 5' primer, a second PCR was run for roughly 6 to 12 cycles. TCRdb independently ran MiXCR on the 5' RACE reads; one entry per CDR3 protein. The table includes 1.5 million to 2 million distinct CDR3 sequences, 28% detected once. Turning to this clonotype: Its target is unknown. Possible read error: a much larger clone is one base away.

Extraction yielded at least 6 micrograms of total RNA per sample. The TCR was taken from a woman in her 30s in good health. The sequencing sample was made of blood. The chain links TRBV6-5 to TRBJ2-5; no definite D call. CDR3 region: CASRGTMARYKQYF. CDR3 sequence (DNA): TGTGCCAGCAGGGGTACGATGGCGCGTTACAAGCAGTACTTC.